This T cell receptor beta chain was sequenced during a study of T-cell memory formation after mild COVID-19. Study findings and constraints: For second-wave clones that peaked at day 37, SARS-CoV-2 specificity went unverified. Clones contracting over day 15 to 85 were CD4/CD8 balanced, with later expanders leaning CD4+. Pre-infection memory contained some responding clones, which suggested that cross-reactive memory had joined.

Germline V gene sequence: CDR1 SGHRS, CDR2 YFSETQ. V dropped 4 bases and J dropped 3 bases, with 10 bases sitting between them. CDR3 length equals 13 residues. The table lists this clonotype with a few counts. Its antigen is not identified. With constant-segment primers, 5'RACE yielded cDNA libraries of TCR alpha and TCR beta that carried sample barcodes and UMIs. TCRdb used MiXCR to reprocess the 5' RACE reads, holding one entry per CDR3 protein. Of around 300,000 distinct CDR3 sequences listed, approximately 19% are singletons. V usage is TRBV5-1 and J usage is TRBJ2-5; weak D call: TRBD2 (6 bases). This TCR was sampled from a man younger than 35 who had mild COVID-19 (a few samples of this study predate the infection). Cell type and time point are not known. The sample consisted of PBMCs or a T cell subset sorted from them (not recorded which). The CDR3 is CASSRGAEETQYF. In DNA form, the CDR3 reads TGCGCCAGCAGCCGCGGGGCGGAAGAGACCCAGTACTTC.